One and the same sample provided the 8 T cell receptor beta chains below, sequenced in a study of shared clonotypes between healthy human individuals. This table comes from immunoSEQ multiplex PCR, and its TCRdb copy is limited to in-frame clones, with some not included. The table includes 450,000 to 500,000 clones, roughly 80% detected once. Material: PBMCs. These receptors were collected from a woman in her 40s in good health. Some clones in this sample may be carry-over from other donors' samples.

This sequence joins TRBV28 and TRBJ1-5; the match to TRBD1 covers 8 bases. Germline lookup yields CDR1 MDHEN and CDR2 SYDVKM. Trimming cost V 7 bases and J 4 bases; bases outside gene matches: 6. The CDR3 extends over 14 amino acids. This chain's CDR3 is CASTRTGNNQPQHF. Here the CDR3 DNA reads TGTGCCAGCACACGGACAGGGAATAATCAGCCCCAGCATTTT.

The chain couples TRBV28 to TRBJ1-2; 11 bases line up with TRBD1. The V gene end was trimmed by 3 bases and the J gene end by 5 bases; junction bases not matched to a gene: 5. Germline assignment: CDR1 MDHEN and CDR2 SYDVKM. This CDR3 has 15 residues. CDR3 region: CASSFRTGGRYGYTF. CDR3 nucleotide sequence: TGTGCCAGCAGTTTTCGGACAGGGGGCCGGTATGGCTACACCTTC.

By share, this clone ranks as medium-sized. Other DNA sequences in this specimen translate into the identical CDR3. V and J are TRBV30 and TRBJ1-4, with D possibly being TRBD1 (5 bases). The CDR3 totals 15 residues. CDR1 and CDR2 (germline): GTSNPN, SVGIG (reference sequence). V gave up 0 bases and J gave up 8 bases, with 16 bases separating them. The CDR3 loop reads CAWSVLRARGEKLFF. CDR3 nucleotides: TGTGCCTGGAGTGTACTCAGGGCGAGGGGCGAAAAACTGTTTTTT. Looking up the rest from reference TRBV30 and TRBJ1-4 gives the full variable domain: SQTIHQWPATLVQPVGSPLSLECTVEGTSNPNLYWYRQAAGRGLQLLFYSVGIGQISSEVPQNLSASRPQDRQFILSSKKLLLSDSGFYLCAWSVLRARGEKLFFGSGTQLSVL.

CDR3 nucleotide sequence: TGCGCCAGCACCCTGGGACGGCGAATGAACACTGAAGCTTTCTTT. This encodes CASTLGRRMNTEAFF. The V gene is TRBV23-1, the J gene TRBJ1-1; a possible D gene is TRBD1 (5 bases). TRBV23-1 is labeled an ORF, and its function is uncertain. With 7 bases removed from V and 0 bases from J, the gap between germline ends came to 15 bases. The CDR3 sequence is 15 residues long.

The DNA for the CDR3 is TGCGCCAGCAGCCTTGACAGAAACCAAGAGACCCAGTACTTC. This codes for CASSLDRNQETQYF. The rearrangement joins TRBV4-3 to TRBJ2-5, with a weak D call TRBD1 (5 bases). Germline V gene lookup returns CDR1 LGHNA and CDR2 YSLEER. Deletions cut 4 bases from V and 0 bases from J, with 9 bases between. CDR3 length: 14 amino acids.

The chain is built from TRBV6-1 and TRBJ2-7; D perhaps matches TRBD1 (6 bases). Deletions cut 7 bases from V and 4 bases from J, with 17 bases between. CDR3 length: 14 amino acids. Germline loops: CDR1 MNHNS, CDR2 SASEGT. The CDR3 coding sequence is TGTGCCAGCATAGGGGCAGGGGTAACGTACGAGCAGTACTTC. This sequence encodes CASIGAGVTYEQYF.

In its sample, this clone was seen once. The chain links TRBV5-1 to TRBJ2-7; tentatively, D is TRBD1 (5 bases). CDR1 and CDR2 from the germline V gene are SGHRS and YFSETQ. The V end lost 0 bases, the J end lost 1 base, and 11 bases lay between the germline ends. The CDR3 runs 15 residues. CDR3 sequence reads: CASSLGWTQSYEQYF. The CDR3 DNA sequence: TGCGCCAGCAGCTTGGGTTGGACACAGTCCTACGAGCAGTACTTC.

The V gene is TRBV6-1, the J gene TRBJ2-5; TRBD1 agrees at 8 bases. Germline V gene lookup returns CDR1 MNHNS and CDR2 SASEGT. The CDR3 runs 15 residues. V shed 3 bases, J shed 3 bases, and the junction held 6 bases outside the gene matches. In DNA, the CDR3 is TGTGCCAGCAGTGACTTGGGACAGGTAAAAGAGACCCAGTACTTC. Amino acid sequence: CASSDLGQVKETQYF.